Below are 26 T cell receptor beta chains sequenced from a single sample in a study of blood T cell repertoires in COVID-19. The method was immunoSEQ multiplex PCR; TCRdb's version includes in-frame clones alone and lacks a portion of them. The sample holds about 190,000 clones, around four fifths seen once. Sequenced sample: PBMCs or T cells enriched from blood (not recorded which). The source is a woman between 50 and 59 years old who had recovered from COVID-19.

J is TRBJ1-5 and V is TRBV6-5, with 9 bases matching TRBD1. The CDR3 has 15 residues. The J segment lost 0 bases and the V segment lost 4 bases, leaving 1 base of the junction unmatched. CDR1 and CDR2 from the germline V gene are MNHEY and SVGAGI. This chain's CDR3 is CASSWGQGSNQPQHF. For the CDR3, the DNA is TGTGCCAGCAGTTGGGGACAGGGTAGCAATCAGCCCCAGCATTTT.

The gene calls are TRBV19 and TRBJ2-1; 12 bases agree with TRBD2. The V gene's germline CDR1 is LNHDA and CDR2 SQIVND (reference sequence). V was pared by 5 bases and J by 9 bases, with 5 bases of the junction left unmatched. This CDR3 comprises 14 residues. The CDR3, as DNA: TGTGCCAGTAGTGAGGCTAGCGGGAGGGTTGAGCAGTTCTTC. It codes for CASSEASGRVEQFF.

This chain joins TRBV28 and TRBJ1-5; maybe TRBD1 (5 bases). Germline V gene lookup returns CDR1 MDHEN and CDR2 SYDVKM. The CDR3 is made up of 16 amino acids. Trimming removed 2 bases at V and 6 bases at J, with 17 bases between. In nucleotides, the CDR3 is TGTGCCAGCAGTTTAGGGATTGGGGGACTCGGTCAGCCCCAGCATTTT. It specifies CASSLGIGGLGQPQHF. Using reference TRBV28 and TRBJ1-5 for the parts outside the CDR3, the full variable domain is DVKVTQSSRYLVKRTGEKVFLECVQDMDHENMFWYRQDPGLGLRLIYFSYDVKMKEKGDIPEGYSVSREKKERFSLILESASTNQTSMYLCASSLGIGGLGQPQHFGDGTRLSIL.

The chain links TRBV27 to TRBJ1-2; 8 positions agree with TRBD1. V lost 5 bases to trimming and J lost 5 bases; unmatched junction nucleotides: 7. Per the germline V gene, CDR1 is MNHEY and CDR2 is SMNVEV (reference sequence). This CDR3 comprises 14 residues. In DNA form, the CDR3 reads TGTGCCAGCAGTATAACAGGGGGTGGTTATGGCTACACCTTC. This translates into CASSITGGGYGYTF.

This clone was counted between two and nine times. The CDR3, as DNA: TGTGCCAGCAGCGTCAGGGATACCAGAGGCTACACCTTC. It translates to CASSVRDTRGYTF. This chain links TRBV7-9 with TRBJ1-2, with D possibly being TRBD1 (5 bases). CDR1 is SEHNR, CDR2 FQNEAQ, per germline (reference sequence). Trimming stripped 5 bases from V and 8 bases from J, with 15 bases between. This CDR3 is 13 amino acids long.

The chain couples TRBV4-2 to TRBJ2-6, with D maybe TRBD2 (6 bases). The CDR3 has 16 residues. The germline V gene encodes CDR1 LGHNA and CDR2 YNFKEQ. The V end was cut by 1 base, the J end by 4 bases, with 11 bases between. CDR3 residues: CASSQGEARGANVLTF. The CDR3 DNA follows: TGTGCCAGCAGCCAAGGGGAGGCGAGGGGGGCCAACGTCCTGACTTTC.

The sample holds a few counts of this clone. V gene TRBV6-6 combines with J gene TRBJ2-3, with D possibly being TRBD2 (6 bases). The CDR3 is made up of 15 amino acids. Trimming cost V 0 bases and J 5 bases, with 12 bases left between them. Germline CDR1 is MNHNY and CDR2 is SVGAGI (reference sequence). In DNA form, the CDR3 reads TGTGCCAGCAGTTACTCGGGTTCCGGGGGAGATACGCAGTATTTT. Its translation is CASSYSGSGGDTQYF.

The V call is TRBV19, the J call TRBJ1-4, with D unresolved. This CDR3 is built from 14 residues. Per the germline V gene, CDR1 is LNHDA and CDR2 is SQIVND (reference sequence). The V gene lost 5 bases and the J gene lost 7 bases, with 14 bases spanning the gap. The CDR3 protein is CASSSAVFLEKLFF. The CDR3 DNA follows: TGTGCCAGTAGTTCAGCGGTCTTCCTTGAAAAACTGTTTTTT. Looking up the rest from reference TRBV19 and TRBJ1-4 gives the full variable domain: DGGITQSPKYLFRKEGQNVTLSCEQNLNHDAMYWYRQDPGQGLRLIYYSQIVNDFQKGDIAEGYSVSREKKESFPLTVTSAQKNPTAFYLCASSSAVFLEKLFFGSGTQLSVL.

The chain carries TRBV27 and TRBJ1-2; 9 bases map to TRBD1. V was clipped by 0 bases and J by 8 bases; unmatched bases: 4. There are 14 residues in the CDR3. Germline loops: CDR1 MNHEY, CDR2 SMNVEV (reference sequence). The CDR3: CASSLSGQGGGYTF. DNA of the CDR3: TGTGCCAGCAGTTTATCGGGACAGGGTGGAGGCTACACCTTC.

The chain carries TRBV19 and TRBJ2-5, with 11 bases matching TRBD2. The trim removed 4 bases at V and 7 bases at J, leaving 8 bases unmatched. The V gene's germline CDR1 is LNHDA and CDR2 SQIVND (reference sequence). The CDR3 covers 15 residues. The CDR3 is CASSKASGRSGTQYF. The DNA for the CDR3 is TGTGCCAGTAGTAAGGCTAGCGGGAGGTCTGGGACCCAGTACTTC.

The V gene is TRBV28, the J gene TRBJ1-4; the D gene is possibly TRBD1 (6 bases). Germline V lookup: CDR1 MDHEN, CDR2 SYDVKM. The CDR3 runs to 15 residues. Deletions cut 5 bases from V and 8 bases from J, with 18 bases between. CDR3 region: CASSPRTVQGEKLFF. In DNA form, the CDR3 reads TGTGCCAGCAGTCCGCGGACTGTTCAGGGGGAAAAACTGTTTTTT.

The J gene is TRBJ1-2, the V gene TRBV12-3 or TRBV12-4; D is unclear. V was pared by 5 bases and J by 5 bases, with 9 bases between. This CDR3 has 12 residues. The CDR3, as DNA: TGTGCCAGCAGTGATGCGGGGTATGGCTACACCTTC. Amino acids: CASSDAGYGYTF.

The J gene is TRBJ1-2, the V gene TRBV9; no clear D. The CDR3 is 12 residues long. Germline V gene sequence: CDR1 SGDLS, CDR2 YYNGEE. V shed 3 bases and J shed 12 bases, with 15 bases lying between them. CDR3 sequence reads: CASSAPSLMHTF. CDR3 nucleotides: TGTGCCAGCAGCGCCCCTAGCCTTATGCACACCTTC.

The CDR3 is CASSLRWIGGLNTEAFF. The CDR3 DNA is TGTGCCAGCAGCTTAAGGTGGATAGGGGGCTTGAACACTGAAGCTTTCTTT. The chain uses TRBV7-8 and TRBJ1-1; 7 bases fit TRBD1. Germline V CDR1 and CDR2: SGHVS, FQNEAQ. The CDR3 contains 17 residues. V lost 2 bases to trimming and J lost 0 bases; unmatched junction nucleotides: 9.

This CDR3 is CGVQRGRNNSPLHF. In DNA form, the CDR3 reads TGTGGGGTGCAGCGGGGACGGAACAATTCACCCCTCCACTTT. The chain has TRBV5-6 and TRBJ1-6, with D possibly matching TRBD1 (5 bases). CDR1 and CDR2 from the germline V gene are SGHDT and YYEEEE. The CDR3 is made up of 14 amino acids.

V and J are TRBV7-9 and TRBJ2-7; 9 bases are a match to TRBD2. CDR3 length: 18 amino acids. Per germline, CDR1 SEHNR and CDR2 FQNEAQ (reference sequence). Trimming removed 3 bases from V and 0 bases from J; junction bases left unmatched: 12. This CDR3 reads CASSLRQLAGAPSYEQYF. For the CDR3, the DNA is TGTGCCAGCAGCTTGAGACAATTAGCGGGAGCCCCCTCCTACGAGCAGTACTTC.

This chain uses TRBV5-1 with TRBJ2-2; a weak D match, TRBD1 (5 bases). Germline-derived CDR1 and CDR2 are SGHRS and YFSETQ. The V gene lost 0 bases and the J gene lost 6 bases, with 15 bases spanning the gap. The CDR3 has 16 residues. The CDR3 DNA follows: TGCGCCAGCAGCTTGGAGGGGCTCAACCTGTCCGGGGAGCTGTTTTTT. It encodes CASSLEGLNLSGELFF.

The table lists this clone with a count of one. The chain uses TRBV6-6 and TRBJ2-7; D is possibly TRBD1 (5 bases). Germline V lookup: CDR1 MNHNY, CDR2 SVGAGI (reference sequence). Trimming left V 5 bases short and J 4 bases short, with 15 bases between. CDR3 size: 14 residues. Here the CDR3 reads CASSNQGAGYEQYF. The CDR3 region has the DNA TGTGCCAGCAGTAACCAGGGTGCCGGGTACGAGCAGTACTTC.

The chain is built from TRBV6-2 or TRBV6-3 and TRBJ1-6; D not resolved. This CDR3 is built from 16 residues. From germline, CDR1 is MNHEY and CDR2 SVGEGT. V gave up 6 bases and J gave up 8 bases, with 20 bases separating them. As DNA, the CDR3 is TGTGCCAGCAGCCGGCAAGGGATGGCGCGGGATTCACCCCTCCACTTT. This codes for CASSRQGMARDSPLHF.

The V and J genes are TRBV7-9 and TRBJ2-5; TRBD1 is a possible D gene (6 bases). Germline V gene lookup returns CDR1 SEHNR and CDR2 FQNEAQ (reference sequence). Trimming pared 5 bases from V and 2 bases from J, leaving 12 bases between. The CDR3 consists of 14 residues. The CDR3 nucleotides read TGTGCCAGCAGCCCCGGACAGAGTCAAGAGACCCAGTACTTC. Its translation is CASSPGQSQETQYF.

This clone was seen only a few times. V is TRBV5-4 and J is TRBJ2-3, with 8 bases matching TRBD2. V lost 3 bases, J lost 3 bases, and 9 bases stayed unmatched. Germline V gives CDR1 SGHNT, CDR2 YYREEE (reference sequence). The length of the CDR3 is 16 residues. CDR3 coding DNA: TGTGCCAGCAGCTGGGCGGTCTTAGCGGGAACAGATACGCAGTATTTT. Protein sequence: CASSWAVLAGTDTQYF.

This clone has only one observation. This rearrangement joins TRBV6-2 or TRBV6-3 to TRBJ2-3; D is perhaps TRBD1 (5 bases). The V and J ends lost 0 bases and 3 bases respectively, with 13 bases between them. Per the germline V gene, CDR1 is MNHEY and CDR2 is SVGEGT. The CDR3 loop spans 16 amino acids. In DNA form, the CDR3 reads TGTGCCAGCAGTTACTCGAGGCAGGGCGGTACAGATACGCAGTATTTT. Translation gives CASSYSRQGGTDTQYF.

This chain connects TRBV2 to TRBJ2-1; the D gene is possibly TRBD2 (7 bases). CDR3 size: 14 residues. V dropped 3 bases and J dropped 7 bases, with 13 bases sitting between them. CDR1 and CDR2 from the germline V gene are SNHLY and FYNNEI. The CDR3 DNA follows: TGTGCCAGCAGTGACCAGGCGGGGGCTAATGAGCAGTTCTTC. It is translated as CASSDQAGANEQFF.

This sequence joins TRBV5-1 and TRBJ2-3; possibly TRBD2 for D (6 bases). CDR1 and CDR2 (germline): SGHRS, YFSETQ. This CDR3 is 17 amino acids long. The V gene lost 4 bases and the J gene lost 4 bases, with 22 bases spanning the gap. The CDR3 protein is CASSISLTSPAPDTQYF. In DNA, the CDR3 is TGCGCCAGCAGCATCTCTCTAACTAGCCCAGCCCCAGATACGCAGTATTTT.

This clone was observed a few times. V gene TRBV6-6 combines with J gene TRBJ1-1, with 7 bases matching TRBD1. V dropped 5 bases and J dropped 6; count of bases not matched to a gene: 9. This CDR3 comprises 14 residues. Germline values: CDR1 MNHNY, CDR2 SVGAGI (reference sequence). The CDR3 DNA is TGTGCCAGCAGTCAAACAGGGGTCGTGGCTGAAGCTTTCTTT. Protein: CASSQTGVVAEAFF.

The chain links TRBV7-3 to TRBJ2-5, with 15 positions matching TRBD2. Germline lookup yields CDR1 SGHTA and CDR2 FQGTGA. With 6 bases clipped from V and 2 bases from J, the junction kept 4 bases outside the gene matches. The CDR3 contains 16 residues. The CDR3 DNA sequence: TGTGCCAGCAGTCTAGGACTAGCGGGAGGGCAAGAGACCCAGTACTTC. Translating gives CASSLGLAGGQETQYF.